This T cell receptor beta chain was sequenced in a study of vaccination effects on CD4 cells after COVID-19. Having been cultured for about ten days, the cells underwent CD4+ T cell isolation. Each vaccine recipient was nucleocapsid antibody negative and had no prior SARS-CoV-2 infection. Sequencing used immunoSEQ multiplex PCR; TCRdb keeps in-frame clones, though not all of them. Here the sample spans 20,000 to 25,000 clones, over 65% being singletons. The CDR3 extends over 13 amino acids. V was cut by 1 base and J by 3 bases, with 7 bases left in between. Germline loops: CDR1 SGDLS, CDR2 YYNGEE. This clone showed up just once. Its antigen remains unidentified. Study outcomes and limitations: Convalescent patients were scarce, and early post-infection timepoints were absent.

The receptor's source is a human donor who received a COVID-19 vaccine. J is TRBJ1-1 and V is TRBV9; D unclear. This specimen consisted of CD4+ T cells from PBMCs cultured without peptide, obtained before COVID-19 vaccination. The CDR3 loop is CASSVRMDTEAFF. The CDR3 DNA reads TGTGCCAGCAGCGTACGAATGGACACTGAAGCTTTCTTT.